This passage covers 7 T cell receptor beta chains from one sample sequenced in a study of OX40 agonist ivuxolimab in advanced cancers. Sequencing was performed with immunoSEQ multiplex PCR; in TCRdb, only in-frame clones are kept and a portion is missing. This table has about 35,000 clones, approximately 80% appearing once. Specimen: CD4+ or CD8+ T cells sorted from blood, collected in a trial of the OX40 agonist ivuxolimab. Every receptor here comes from an adult with an advanced solid tumor such as melanoma, head and neck, liver or kidney cancer.

The genes are TRBV18 and TRBJ1-3, with D perhaps TRBD1 (6 bases). V was cut by 4 bases and J by 0 bases, with 13 bases left in between. This CDR3 has 16 amino acids. Germline V lookup: CDR1 KGHSH, CDR2 LQKENI. CDR3 in DNA: TGTGCCAGCTCACGCGGGGGGCCCTCCTCTGGAAACACCATATATTTT. Protein sequence: CASSRGGPSSGNTIYF.

The chain combines TRBV10-3 with TRBJ2-7, with D perhaps matching TRBD2 (6 bases). The CDR3 extends over 13 amino acids. Germline V gene data show CDR1 as ENHRY and CDR2 as SYGVKD. Trimming removed 10 bases from V and 7 bases from J, with 20 bases in between. This CDR3 reads CATHPGATAEQYF. The CDR3 coding sequence is TGTGCCACCCATCCGGGAGCAACCGCGGAGCAGTACTTC.

The genes are TRBV4-2 and TRBJ2-6; no clear D gene. CDR1 and CDR2 (germline): LGHNA, YNFKEQ. The V and J ends lost 5 bases and 2 bases respectively, with 19 bases between them. The CDR3 contains 18 residues. The CDR3 spells CASSAIVAASAGANVLTF. The DNA of the CDR3 is TGTGCCAGCAGCGCAATCGTGGCCGCTTCTGCTGGGGCCAACGTCCTGACTTTC.

This chain uses TRBV28 with TRBJ1-5, with D hard to call. This CDR3 has 15 residues. V lost 2 bases and J 3 bases, leaving 11 bases between the germline ends. Germline V gene lookup returns CDR1 MDHEN and CDR2 SYDVKM. The CDR3, as DNA: TGTGCCAGCAGTTTACGAGGAGGAGCCAATCAGCCCCAGCATTTT. It yields the protein CASSLRGGANQPQHF.

The J gene is TRBJ1-1, the V gene TRBV30; TRBD1 agrees at 8 bases. CDR1 and CDR2 from the germline V gene are GTSNPN and SVGIG (reference sequence). V shed 3 bases and J 5 bases; nucleotides not matched to a gene: 5. The CDR3 length is 13 residues. CDR3 amino acids: CAWSRQGPTEAFF. CDR3 in DNA: TGTGCCTGGAGCAGACAGGGGCCAACTGAAGCTTTCTTT.

The chain carries TRBV27 and TRBJ2-7, with TRBD1 identical over 7 bases. Germline trimming cut 6 bases from V and 2 bases from J; bases unmatched to any gene: 10. CDR3 size: 15 residues. Germline V gene sequence: CDR1 MNHEY, CDR2 SMNVEV (reference sequence). CDR3 loop: CASRRPGQKPYEQYF. The CDR3 DNA sequence: TGTGCCAGCAGGAGACCGGGACAGAAACCCTACGAGCAGTACTTC.

This clone was counted once. The V and J genes are TRBV5-1 and TRBJ2-7; 9 nucleotides align to TRBD1. This CDR3 contains 15 residues. From germline, CDR1 is SGHRS and CDR2 YFSETQ. After removal of 2 bases from V and 5 bases from J, the junction contained 8 bases not matched to a gene. The CDR3 region has the DNA TGCGCCAGCAGCTTACCCGACGACAGGGGGAACGAGCAGTACTTC. This sequence encodes CASSLPDDRGNEQYF.